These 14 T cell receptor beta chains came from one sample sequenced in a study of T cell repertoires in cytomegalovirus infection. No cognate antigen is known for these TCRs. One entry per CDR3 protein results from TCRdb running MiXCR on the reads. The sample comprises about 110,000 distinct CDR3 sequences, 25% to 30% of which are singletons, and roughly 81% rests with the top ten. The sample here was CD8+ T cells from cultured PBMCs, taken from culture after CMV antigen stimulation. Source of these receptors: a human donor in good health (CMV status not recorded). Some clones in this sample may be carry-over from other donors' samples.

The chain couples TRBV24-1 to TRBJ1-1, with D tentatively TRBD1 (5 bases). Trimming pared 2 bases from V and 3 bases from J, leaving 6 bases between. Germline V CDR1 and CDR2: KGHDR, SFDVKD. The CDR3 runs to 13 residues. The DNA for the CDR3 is TGTGCCACCAGTGATTCGACAGACACTGAAGCTTTCTTT. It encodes CATSDSTDTEAFF.

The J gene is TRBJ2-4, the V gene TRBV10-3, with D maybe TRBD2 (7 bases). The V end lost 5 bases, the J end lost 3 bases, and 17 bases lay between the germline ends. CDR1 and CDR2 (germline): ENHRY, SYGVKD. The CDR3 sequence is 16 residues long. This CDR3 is CAISLGGAPDKNIQYF. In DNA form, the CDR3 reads TGTGCCATCAGTTTGGGGGGGGCCCCAGACAAAAACATTCAGTACTTC.

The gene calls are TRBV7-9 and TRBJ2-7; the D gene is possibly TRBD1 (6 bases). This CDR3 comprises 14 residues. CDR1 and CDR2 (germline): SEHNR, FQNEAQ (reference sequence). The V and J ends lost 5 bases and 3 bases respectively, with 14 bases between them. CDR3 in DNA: TGTGCCAGCAGCGGGGGACACCAGTACTACGAGCAGTACTTC. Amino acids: CASSGGHQYYEQYF.

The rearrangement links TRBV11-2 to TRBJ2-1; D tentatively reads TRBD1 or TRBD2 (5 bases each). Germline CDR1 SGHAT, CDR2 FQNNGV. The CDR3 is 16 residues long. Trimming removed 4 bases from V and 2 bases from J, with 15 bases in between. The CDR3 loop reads CASSWDRSNPYNEQFF. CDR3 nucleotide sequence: TGTGCCAGCAGCTGGGACCGCTCTAATCCCTACAATGAGCAGTTCTTC.

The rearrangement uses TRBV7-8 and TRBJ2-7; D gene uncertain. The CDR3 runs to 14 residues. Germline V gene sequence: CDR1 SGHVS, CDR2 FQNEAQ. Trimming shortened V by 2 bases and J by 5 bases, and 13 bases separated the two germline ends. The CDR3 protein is CASSLPSRGDEQYF. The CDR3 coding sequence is TGTGCCAGCAGCTTACCCTCCCGTGGGGACGAGCAGTACTTC.

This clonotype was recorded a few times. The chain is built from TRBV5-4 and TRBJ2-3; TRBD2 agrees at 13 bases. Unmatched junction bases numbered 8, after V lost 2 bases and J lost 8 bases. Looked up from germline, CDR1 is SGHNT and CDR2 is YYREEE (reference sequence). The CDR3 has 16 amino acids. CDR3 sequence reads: CASSFSTSGGGATQYF. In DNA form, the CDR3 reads TGTGCCAGCAGCTTCTCAACTAGCGGGGGGGGAGCTACGCAGTATTTT.

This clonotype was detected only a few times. The CDR3 sequence: CASRDSPNTEAFF. The CDR3 DNA reads TGTGCCAGCAGGGACTCACCGAACACTGAAGCTTTCTTT. The rearrangement links TRBV5-6 to TRBJ1-1, with D hard to call. CDR3 length: 13 amino acids. Germline V gene data show CDR1 as SGHDT and CDR2 as YYEEEE. The V and J ends lost 5 bases and 1 base respectively, with 9 bases between them.

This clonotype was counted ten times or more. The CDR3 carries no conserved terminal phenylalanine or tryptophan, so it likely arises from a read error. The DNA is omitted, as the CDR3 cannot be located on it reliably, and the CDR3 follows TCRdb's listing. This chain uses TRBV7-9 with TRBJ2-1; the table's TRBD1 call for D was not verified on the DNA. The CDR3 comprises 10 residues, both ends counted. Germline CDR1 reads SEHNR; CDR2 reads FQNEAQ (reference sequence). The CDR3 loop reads CASSPGSAIS.

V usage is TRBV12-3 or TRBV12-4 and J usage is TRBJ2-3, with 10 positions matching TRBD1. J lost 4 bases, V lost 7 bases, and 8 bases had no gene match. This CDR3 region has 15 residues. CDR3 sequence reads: CASTPGTGVSDTQYF. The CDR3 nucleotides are TGTGCCAGCACCCCTGGGACAGGGGTCTCAGATACGCAGTATTTT.

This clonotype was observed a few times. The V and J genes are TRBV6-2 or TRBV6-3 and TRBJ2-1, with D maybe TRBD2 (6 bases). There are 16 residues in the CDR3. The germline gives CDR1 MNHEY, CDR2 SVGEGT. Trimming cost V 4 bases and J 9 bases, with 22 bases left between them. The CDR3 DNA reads TGTGCCAGCAGTTTCACCCACCTAGCTCGGGGGATTGAGCAGTTCTTC. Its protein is CASSFTHLARGIEQFF.

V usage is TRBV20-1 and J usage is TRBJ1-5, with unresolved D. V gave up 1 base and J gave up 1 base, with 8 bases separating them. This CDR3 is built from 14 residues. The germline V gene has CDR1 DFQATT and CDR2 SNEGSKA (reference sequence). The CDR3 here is CSARGDGSNQPQHF. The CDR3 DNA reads TGCAGTGCTAGAGGTGACGGGAGCAATCAGCCCCAGCATTTT.

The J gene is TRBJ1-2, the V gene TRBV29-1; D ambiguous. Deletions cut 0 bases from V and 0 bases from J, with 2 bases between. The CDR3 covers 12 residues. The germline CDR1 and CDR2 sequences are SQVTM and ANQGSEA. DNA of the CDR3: TGCAGCGTTGAAGATTCTAACTATGGCTACACCTTC. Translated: CSVEDSNYGYTF.

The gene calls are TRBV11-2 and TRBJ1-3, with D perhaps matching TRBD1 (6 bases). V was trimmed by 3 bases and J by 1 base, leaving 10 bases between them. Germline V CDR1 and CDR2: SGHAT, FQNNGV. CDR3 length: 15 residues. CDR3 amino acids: CASSFRQGSGNTIYF. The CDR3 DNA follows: TGTGCCAGCAGCTTTCGTCAGGGGTCTGGAAACACCATATATTTT.

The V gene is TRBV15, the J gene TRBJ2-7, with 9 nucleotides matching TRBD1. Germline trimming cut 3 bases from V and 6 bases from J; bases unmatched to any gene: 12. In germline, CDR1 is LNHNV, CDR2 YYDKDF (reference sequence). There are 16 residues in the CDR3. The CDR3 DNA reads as TGTGCCACCAGCAGGATGAGGAGACAGGGGGACTTCGAGCAGTACTTC. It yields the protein CATSRMRRQGDFEQYF.